The clone carrying this T cell receptor beta chain has only a few counts. Antigen: not known. This specimen belongs to a study of naive and memory T cell subsets. Both TRBC1 and TRBC2 were covered by a beta constant-region primer of two equimolar oligonucleotides. Nested alpha and beta constant-region primers with the SP2 primer drove four PCR rounds on ligated cDNA. TCRdb called the UMI-ligation and nested PCR reads again in MiXCR, with one record for every CDR3 protein. This sample has 95,000 to 150,000 distinct CDR3 sequences, with just over 35% found just once. General study points: Activation and differentiation may alter RNA-based TCR counts.

V trimming: 5 bases; J trimming: 6 bases; junction bases outside the gene matches: 8. The CDR3 is 14 residues long. The sequenced sample was central memory CD4+ T cells from blood. The sequence was obtained from a human donor in good health. The V call is TRBV12-3 or TRBV12-4, the J call TRBJ2-7; 9 bases are shared with TRBD2. The CDR3 nucleotides are TGTGCCAGCAGTAAAGCGGGAGGAATCGGCGAGCAGTACTTC. It is translated as CASSKAGGIGEQYF.